The 14 T cell receptor beta chains in this list originate from one sample, sequenced in a study of human T cells and chemical hapten exposure. MiXCR, run by TCRdb on the RACE reads, gives a single entry per CDR3 protein. Of some 400,000 distinct CDR3 sequences in the sample, roughly 5% were seen once. Sample time point: patch test 1, 2 weeks after DPC sensitization. Specified treatment: therapeutic diphenylcyclopropenone sensitization with weekly scalp DPC. The input for sequencing was whole blood, taken in connection with sensitization to the hapten diphenylcyclopropenone (DPC). These receptors originate from a woman between 45 and 65 years old with alopecia areata. Some clones in this sample may be carry-over from other donors' samples.

V is TRBV29-1 and J is TRBJ2-5; D is unresolved. Germline assignment: CDR1 SQVTM and CDR2 ANQGSEA. With 4 bases removed from V and 3 bases from J, the gap between germline ends came to 12 bases. CDR3 length: 13 amino acids. Here the CDR3 DNA reads TGCAGCGTTGTCGGAAGGGCGGAAGAGACCCAGTACTTC. Translated, it gives CSVVGRAEETQYF.

This chain joins TRBV12-3 or TRBV12-4 and TRBJ2-1; 7 bases are shared with TRBD2. The CDR3 sequence is 16 residues long. Trimming took 4 bases from V and 2 from J; bases not matched to a gene: 8. In nucleotides, the CDR3 is TGTGCCAGCAGTTCCCTCCCTAGCGGTCCCTACAATGAGCAGTTCTTC. Translation gives CASSSLPSGPYNEQFF.

This rearrangement joins TRBV5-6 to TRBJ2-1, with 7 bases aligning to TRBD1. The junction had 4 bases not matched to a gene; V was cut back by 2 bases and J by 2 bases. CDR1 is SGHDT and CDR2 is YYEEEE in the germline V gene. The CDR3 spans 15 residues. The CDR3 DNA follows: TGTGCCAGCAGCTTAAACAGGGGCCCCTACAATGAGCAGTTCTTC. The encoded protein is CASSLNRGPYNEQFF.

The sample holds a few counts of this clonotype. The chain couples TRBV5-1 to TRBJ2-7; D could derive from TRBD1 or TRBD2 (5 bases each). This CDR3 has 13 residues. V was clipped by 0 bases and J by 6 bases, with 10 bases between them. Germline CDR1 and CDR2: SGHRS and YFSETQ. The CDR3 loop is CASSLVRDAEQYF. The CDR3, as DNA: TGCGCCAGCAGCTTGGTCCGGGACGCCGAGCAGTACTTC.

This clonotype was detected ten times or more. The chain uses TRBV13 and TRBJ2-3; TRBD2 matches 12 bases. Germline V gives CDR1 PRHDT, CDR2 FYEKMQ (reference sequence). This CDR3 comprises 17 residues. V trimming: 4 bases; J trimming: 4 bases; junction bases outside the gene matches: 9. The CDR3 loop reads CASSSRTSGRRSDTQYF. CDR3 coding DNA: TGTGCCAGCAGCTCCAGAACTAGCGGGAGGAGGTCAGATACGCAGTATTTT.

This clonotype has more than one count but fewer than ten. A junction end diverges from the germline sequence, so it may reflect a read error. The genes are TRBV7-9 and TRBJ1-5, with unresolved D. This CDR3 comprises 13 residues. Germline loops: CDR1 SEHNR, CDR2 FQNEAQ (reference sequence). In nucleotides, the CDR3 is TGTGCCAGCAGTTTAGTTGGATATCAGCCCCAGCATTTT. This gives the protein CASSLVGYQPQHF.

This clonotype was observed a few times. The chain joins TRBV7-9 to TRBJ1-1; 7 positions agree with TRBD1. Germline loops: CDR1 SEHNR, CDR2 FQNEAQ (reference sequence). This CDR3 comprises 14 residues. With 7 bases clipped from V and 7 bases from J, the junction kept 12 bases outside the gene matches. The CDR3 coding sequence is TGTGCCAGCACCATCCCCGGGACAGTGGTTGAAGCTTTCTTT. It encodes CASTIPGTVVEAFF. The whole variable domain, remainder taken from reference TRBV7-9 and TRBJ1-1, is DTGVSQNPRHKITKRGQNVTFRCDPISEHNRLYWYRQTLGQGPEFLTYFQNEAQLEKSRLLSDRFSAERPKGSFSTLEIQRTEQGDSAMYLCASTIPGTVVEAFFGQGTRLTVV.

This clonotype was observed many times. The CDR3: CASRPGQGTGLDTF. CDR3 bases: TGTGCCAGCAGGCCTGGACAAGGGACAGGATTGGACACCTTC. The chain couples TRBV12-3 or TRBV12-4 to TRBJ1-2, with 8 bases matching TRBD1. The V gene end was trimmed by 6 bases and the J gene end by 12 bases; junction bases not matched to a gene: 15. CDR3 size: 14 residues.

This clonotype was seen at least ten times. The chain has TRBV6-4 and TRBJ2-1, with TRBD1 matching over 8 bases. CDR1 is MRHNA, CDR2 SNTAGT, per germline. This CDR3 spans 15 amino acids. V gave up 5 bases and J gave up 3 bases; unmatched junction bases: 6. CDR3 in amino acids: CASSPGTGLYNEQFF. CDR3 nucleotides: TGTGCCAGCAGTCCCGGGACAGGCCTCTACAATGAGCAGTTCTTC.

The J gene is TRBJ2-5, the V gene TRBV7-2; 8 nucleotides line up with TRBD1. The germline gives CDR1 SGHTA, CDR2 FQGNSA. Germline trimming cut 5 bases from V and 5 bases from J; bases unmatched to any gene: 10. The CDR3 covers 15 residues. This CDR3 reads CASSPWTGKQETQYF. As DNA, the CDR3 is TGTGCCAGCAGCCCTTGGACAGGGAAACAGGAGACCCAGTACTTC.

This clonotype was seen at least ten times. The CDR3 loop is CATRLGRSPRDTQYF. For the CDR3, the DNA is TGTGCCACCAGACTAGGACGCAGCCCCAGGGATACGCAGTATTTT. V and J are TRBV6-2 or TRBV6-3 and TRBJ2-3; D possibly corresponds to TRBD2 (6 bases). The CDR3 is made up of 15 amino acids. Germline lookup yields CDR1 MNHEY and CDR2 SVGEGT. V was clipped by 10 bases and J by 6 bases, with 23 bases between them.

This clonotype was counted ten times or more. The chain carries TRBV18 and TRBJ1-2, with TRBD1 matching 12 bases. This CDR3 is 18 amino acids long. V dropped 0 bases and J dropped 4; count of bases not matched to a gene: 9. The germline V gene encodes CDR1 KGHSH and CDR2 LQKENI. DNA for the CDR3: TGTGCCAGCTCACCACCGGTCGCGGGACAGGGGGCCGCCTATGGCTACACCTTC. Protein product: CASSPPVAGQGAAYGYTF.

This clonotype was detected ten times or more. The J gene is TRBJ1-3, the V gene TRBV2; no firm D call. CDR3 length: 13 residues. Trimming pared 6 bases from V and 0 bases from J, leaving 6 bases between. The V gene's germline CDR1 is SNHLY and CDR2 FYNNEI. CDR3 DNA sequence: TGTGCCAGCAGCCAGATCTCTGGAAACACCATATATTTT. This translates into CASSQISGNTIYF. Full variable domain (outside the CDR3, taken from reference TRBV2 and TRBJ1-3): EPEVTQTPSHQVTQMGQEVILRCVPISNHLYFYWYRQILGQKVEFLVSFYNNEISEKSEIFDDQFSVERPDGSNFTLKIRSTKLEDSAMYFCASSQISGNTIYFGEGSWLTVV.

The V gene is TRBV2, the J gene TRBJ1-5, with D unclear. The V gene's germline CDR1 is SNHLY and CDR2 FYNNEI. This CDR3 contains 12 residues. The V end was cut by 2 bases, the J end by 7 bases, with 6 bases between. The DNA of the CDR3 is TGTGCCAGCAGTGAAAGGGCACAGCCCCAGCATTTT. Translating gives CASSERAQPQHF.